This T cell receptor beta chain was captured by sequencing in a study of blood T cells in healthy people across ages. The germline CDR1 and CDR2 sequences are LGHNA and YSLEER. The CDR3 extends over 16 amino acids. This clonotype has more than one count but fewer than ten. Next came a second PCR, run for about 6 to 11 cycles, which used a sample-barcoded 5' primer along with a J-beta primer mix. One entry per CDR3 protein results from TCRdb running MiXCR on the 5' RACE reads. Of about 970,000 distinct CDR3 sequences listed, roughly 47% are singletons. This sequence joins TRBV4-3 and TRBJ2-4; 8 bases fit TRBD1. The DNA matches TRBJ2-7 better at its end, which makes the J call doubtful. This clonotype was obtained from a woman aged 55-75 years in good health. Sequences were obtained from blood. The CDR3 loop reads CASSLQPTTGVYEQYF. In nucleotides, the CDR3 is TGCGCCAGCAGCCTACAGCCCACGACAGGGGTATACGAGCAGTACTTC.